The 26 T cell receptor beta chains given below trace back to one sample, sequenced in a study of cytomegalovirus exposure and HLA in healthy donors. Clones were sequenced by immunoSEQ multiplex PCR, and TCRdb holds only the in-frame ones, with some missing. This sample has under 200,000 clones; 95% to 97% occur once, and the top ten carry 0.8% to 1%. The sample taken for sequencing was PBMCs. The receptors shown here come from a woman aged 18-29 years in good health and CMV-seronegative.

The chain is built from TRBV5-4 and TRBJ2-5; TRBD1 aligns across 7 bases. V was clipped by 3 bases and J by 4 bases; unmatched bases: 6. Germline values: CDR1 SGHNT, CDR2 YYREEE (reference sequence). The CDR3 extends over 14 amino acids. CDR3 DNA: TGTGCCAGCAGCTCCCCAGGGGGTGGAGAGACCCAGTACTTC. This sequence encodes CASSSPGGGETQYF.

The chain is built from TRBV15 and TRBJ2-3, with D perhaps TRBD2 (7 bases). Trimming removed 3 bases at V and 5 bases at J, with 15 bases between. CDR3 length: 15 amino acids. Germline V gene lookup returns CDR1 LNHNV and CDR2 YYDKDF (reference sequence). The CDR3 sequence: CATSSWGGARDTQYF. DNA of the CDR3: TGTGCCACCAGCAGCTGGGGGGGGGCGAGAGATACGCAGTATTTT.

This rearrangement joins TRBV7-2 to TRBJ1-1, with D maybe TRBD1 (5 bases). With 5 bases removed from V and 4 bases from J, the gap between germline ends came to 20 bases. CDR1 and CDR2 from the germline V gene are SGHTA and FQGNSA. The CDR3 loop spans 16 amino acids. The CDR3 protein is CASSPSGRAVSTEAFF. The CDR3 bases are TGTGCCAGCAGCCCGTCGGGCAGGGCAGTATCCACTGAAGCTTTCTTT.

This clone turned up a few times. V is TRBV25-1 and J is TRBJ1-2, with 8 bases identical to TRBD1. The CDR3 extends over 15 amino acids. After removal of 3 bases from V and 4 bases from J, the junction contained 7 bases not matched to a gene. The germline V gene has CDR1 MGHDK and CDR2 SYGVNS. The CDR3 region has the DNA TGTGCCAGCAGTGATCTAACCGACAGGGGCTATGGCTACACCTTC. It specifies CASSDLTDRGYGYTF.

In its sample, this clone was seen once. The chain has TRBV7-2 and TRBJ1-1; D is perhaps TRBD1 (5 bases). The germline gives CDR1 SGHTA, CDR2 FQGNSA. CDR3 length: 16 amino acids. The V and J ends lost 7 bases and 0 bases respectively, with 18 bases between them. This chain's CDR3 is CASTPMGGNMNTEAFF. For the CDR3, the DNA is TGTGCCAGCACCCCCATGGGGGGGAATATGAACACTGAAGCTTTCTTT.

The rearrangement uses TRBV5-1 and TRBJ1-1, with D uncertain. V lost 4 bases and J lost 4, with 11 bases in between. Germline V lookup: CDR1 SGHRS, CDR2 YFSETQ. The CDR3 runs to 13 residues. The CDR3 reads CASSGGRATEAFF. For the CDR3, the DNA is TGCGCCAGCAGCGGAGGGCGGGCCACTGAAGCTTTCTTT.

V gene TRBV4-1 combines with J gene TRBJ1-1, with unresolved D. V was pared by 1 base and J by 3 bases, with 6 bases between. CDR3 size: 13 residues. Germline CDR1 reads MGHRA; CDR2 reads YSYEKL. CDR3 DNA: TGCGCCAGCAGCCAAGCTCCGGACACTGAAGCTTTCTTT. It yields the protein CASSQAPDTEAFF.

This chain connects TRBV7-9 to TRBJ2-4; 9 bases agree with TRBD1. The CDR3 runs to 16 residues. From germline, CDR1 is SEHNR and CDR2 FQNEAQ (reference sequence). V trimming: 4 bases; J trimming: 2 bases; junction bases outside the gene matches: 6. This CDR3 is CASSSTGGRTKNIQYF. In DNA form, the CDR3 reads TGTGCCAGCAGCTCAACAGGGGGCCGAACCAAAAACATTCAGTACTTC.

The chain is built from TRBV6-5 and TRBJ1-6; D may be TRBD1 (5 bases). CDR3 length equals 12 residues. V lost 0 bases and J 13 bases, leaving 7 bases between the germline ends. CDR1 is MNHEY, CDR2 SVGAGI, per germline. CDR3 protein: CASSYSGVPLHF. CDR3 bases: TGTGCCAGCAGTTACTCAGGGGTTCCCCTCCACTTT.

The gene calls are TRBV7-2 and TRBJ2-5; a weak D match, TRBD2 (6 bases). The CDR3 length is 14 residues. Germline assignment: CDR1 SGHTA and CDR2 FQGNSA. Trimming cost V 1 base and J 13 bases, with 19 bases left between them. The CDR3 nucleotides read TGTGCCAGCAGCTTAGAGACAACAGGTAGCGGCTGGTACTTC. It yields the protein CASSLETTGSGWYF.

This clone showed up just once. This rearrangement joins TRBV4-1 to TRBJ2-5; perhaps TRBD1 as D (6 bases). Germline assignment: CDR1 MGHRA and CDR2 YSYEKL. The CDR3 totals 15 residues. Trimming shortened V by 2 bases and J by 1 base, and 11 bases separated the two germline ends. The CDR3 DNA follows: TGCGCCAGCAGCCAACAGGGGCTGGTCCAAGAGACCCAGTACTTC. It translates to CASSQQGLVQETQYF.

The J gene is TRBJ1-5, the V gene TRBV2; 7 bases align to TRBD1. The germline V gene has CDR1 SNHLY and CDR2 FYNNEI. V lost 5 bases and J lost 9; bases outside the gene matches: 4. The length of the CDR3 is 12 residues. The CDR3 DNA reads as TGTGCCAGCAGTAACAGGGGATGGCCCCAGCATTTT. It encodes CASSNRGWPQHF.

DNA of the CDR3: TGTGCCAGTAGTATAACAGGGGGGGTGAACACTGAAGCTTTCTTT. Protein: CASSITGGVNTEAFF. The rearrangement uses TRBV19 and TRBJ1-1; 8 bases align to TRBD1. The CDR3 sequence is 15 residues long. The junction had 2 bases not matched to a gene; V was cut back by 2 bases and J by 0 bases. CDR1 and CDR2 (germline): LNHDA, SQIVND (reference sequence). Based on the CDR3 plus reference TRBV19 and TRBJ1-1, the full variable domain is DGGITQSPKYLFRKEGQNVTLSCEQNLNHDAMYWYRQDPGQGLRLIYYSQIVNDFQKGDIAEGYSVSREKKESFPLTVTSAQKNPTAFYLCASSITGGVNTEAFFGQGTRLTVV.

This clone was detected only a few times. The genes are TRBV5-4 and TRBJ2-4; TRBD1 is a possible D gene (6 bases). Germline V gene lookup returns CDR1 SGHNT and CDR2 YYREEE (reference sequence). V was clipped by 4 bases and J by 0 bases, with 11 bases between them. This CDR3 is 15 amino acids long. The CDR3 reads CASSQGHLAKNIQYF. The DNA of the CDR3 is TGTGCCAGCAGCCAGGGACATTTAGCCAAAAACATTCAGTACTTC.

With regard to this clone: A read error may account for a junction end that differs from germline. This rearrangement joins TRBV5-1 to TRBJ2-4; D gene ambiguous. The CDR3 covers 13 residues. The germline V gene encodes CDR1 SGHRS and CDR2 YFSETQ. The CDR3 spells CASRGLSTDTWHF. CDR3 coding DNA: TGCGCCAGCAGAGGTCTCTCTACAGATACGTGGCACTTC. The whole variable domain, filled in from reference TRBV5-1 and TRBJ2-4, reads KAGVTQTPRYLIKTRGQQVTLSCSPISGHRSVSWYQQTPGQGLQFLFEYFSETQRNKGNFPGRFSGRQFSNSRSEMNVSTLELGDSALYLCASRGLSTDTWHFGAGTRLSVL.

This sequence joins TRBV27 and TRBJ1-3; D may be TRBD1 (6 bases). V lost 5 bases, J lost 3 bases, and 8 bases lay in between. This CDR3 spans 13 amino acids. Germline CDR1 reads MNHEY; CDR2 reads SMNVEV (reference sequence). CDR3 amino acids: CASSTGYGNTIYF. CDR3 in DNA: TGTGCCAGCAGTACAGGGTATGGAAACACCATATATTTT.

The chain joins TRBV4-3 to TRBJ1-1; 7 bases agree with TRBD1. V shed 2 bases and J 9 bases; nucleotides not matched to a gene: 15. CDR3 length: 16 residues. The germline V gene has CDR1 LGHNA and CDR2 YSLEER. The CDR3 DNA reads as TGCGCCAGCAGCCAAACGTTACAGGGGATCCTCGAACAAGCTTTCTTT. This encodes CASSQTLQGILEQAFF.

The V gene is TRBV4-3, the J gene TRBJ2-2; TRBD2 agrees at 9 bases. Germline trimming cut 4 bases from V and 8 bases from J; bases unmatched to any gene: 14. Germline CDR1 LGHNA, CDR2 YSLEER. The CDR3 consists of 17 residues. This CDR3 is CASSRTIAGEGSGELFF. The CDR3 region has the DNA TGCGCCAGCAGCCGGACCATAGCGGGGGAAGGGAGTGGGGAGCTGTTTTTT.

This chain uses TRBV5-1 with TRBJ2-7; 8 bases agree with TRBD1. CDR3 length: 16 amino acids. V was clipped by 5 bases and J by 2 bases; unmatched bases: 12. Germline assignment: CDR1 SGHRS and CDR2 YFSETQ. As DNA, the CDR3 is TGCGCCAGCAGTTTAACAGGGGGACGGCAGACCTACGAGCAGTACTTC. As protein: CASSLTGGRQTYEQYF. Variable domain in full (rest from reference TRBV5-1 and TRBJ2-7): KAGVTQTPRYLIKTRGQQVTLSCSPISGHRSVSWYQQTPGQGLQFLFEYFSETQRNKGNFPGRFSGRQFSNSRSEMNVSTLELGDSALYLCASSLTGGRQTYEQYFGPGTRLTVT.

On this clone itself: One end of the junction varies from germline; a read error may be responsible. The CDR3 reads CASTVGQRGDTQYF. The CDR3 coding sequence is TGTGCCAGCACCGTAGGGCAGCGAGGGGATACGCAGTATTTT. V and J are TRBV9 and TRBJ2-3; TRBD2 is a possible D gene (5 bases). The CDR3 extends over 14 amino acids. Per germline, CDR1 SGDLS and CDR2 YYNGEE.

The J gene is TRBJ2-1, the V gene TRBV18; TRBD2 might be the D (5 bases). V was shortened by 7 bases and J by 5 bases, with 21 bases between the two germline ends. Germline V gene data show CDR1 as KGHSH and CDR2 as LQKENI. The CDR3 has 16 amino acids. CDR3 region: CASLRSIGEPDNEQFF. The CDR3 bases are TGTGCCAGCTTGAGATCGATCGGGGAGCCAGACAATGAGCAGTTCTTC. The whole variable domain, remainder taken from reference TRBV18 and TRBJ2-1, is NAGVMQNPRHLVRRRGQEARLRCSPMKGHSHVYWYRQLPEEGLKFMVYLQKENIIDESGMPKERFSAEFPKEGPSILRIQQVVRGDSAAYFCASLRSIGEPDNEQFFGPGTRLTVL.

The V and J genes are TRBV5-4 and TRBJ2-1; weak D call: TRBD1 (6 bases). CDR1 is SGHNT and CDR2 is YYREEE in the germline V gene (reference sequence). The ends were cut back, 2 bases at V and 0 bases at J, with 15 bases in the middle. This CDR3 comprises 17 residues. CDR3 in DNA: TGTGCCAGCAGCTTTCCCGGACAGCGCAGCTCCTACAATGAGCAGTTCTTC. This gives the protein CASSFPGQRSSYNEQFF.

The chain carries TRBV6-5 and TRBJ2-5; 11 bases align to TRBD2. The CDR3 spans 15 residues. Germline V gene lookup returns CDR1 MNHEY and CDR2 SVGAGI. Trimming at V came to 6 bases and at J to 2 bases, leaving 5 bases not matched to a gene. The CDR3 bases are TGTGCCAGCAGCCGACTAGCGGGAAAACAAGAGACCCAGTACTTC. Its translation is CASSRLAGKQETQYF.

The chain joins TRBV29-1 to TRBJ2-1; 13 bases line up with TRBD2. The germline CDR1 and CDR2 sequences are SQVTM and ANQGSEA. The CDR3 runs to 16 residues. Losses at the gene ends were 6 bases for V and 1 base for J; bases not matched to a gene: 6. CDR3 sequence: CSVGTSGALSYNEQFF. Written as DNA, the CDR3 is TGCAGCGTCGGGACTAGCGGGGCTTTATCCTACAATGAGCAGTTCTTC.

V usage is TRBV6-5 and J usage is TRBJ1-2, with D hard to call. CDR3 length equals 14 residues. Per the germline V gene, CDR1 is MNHEY and CDR2 is SVGAGI. V shed 6 bases and J shed 6 bases, with 17 bases lying between them. CDR3 loop: CASSAFRGNNGYTF. The CDR3 DNA is TGTGCCAGCAGCGCATTCAGAGGGAACAATGGCTACACCTTC.

This clone appeared once. The rearrangement uses TRBV19 and TRBJ2-3, with TRBD2 matching over 8 bases. Unmatched junction bases numbered 6, after V lost 5 bases and J lost 2 bases. The CDR3 totals 15 residues. Germline assignment: CDR1 LNHDA and CDR2 SQIVND (reference sequence). As DNA, the CDR3 is TGTGCCAGTAGTGCGGCGGGGGGTACCACAGATACGCAGTATTTT. As protein: CASSAAGGTTDTQYF. The full variable domain, in which reference TRBV19 and TRBJ2-3 provide the parts outside the CDR3, is DGGITQSPKYLFRKEGQNVTLSCEQNLNHDAMYWYRQDPGQGLRLIYYSQIVNDFQKGDIAEGYSVSREKKESFPLTVTSAQKNPTAFYLCASSAAGGTTDTQYFGPGTRLTVL.